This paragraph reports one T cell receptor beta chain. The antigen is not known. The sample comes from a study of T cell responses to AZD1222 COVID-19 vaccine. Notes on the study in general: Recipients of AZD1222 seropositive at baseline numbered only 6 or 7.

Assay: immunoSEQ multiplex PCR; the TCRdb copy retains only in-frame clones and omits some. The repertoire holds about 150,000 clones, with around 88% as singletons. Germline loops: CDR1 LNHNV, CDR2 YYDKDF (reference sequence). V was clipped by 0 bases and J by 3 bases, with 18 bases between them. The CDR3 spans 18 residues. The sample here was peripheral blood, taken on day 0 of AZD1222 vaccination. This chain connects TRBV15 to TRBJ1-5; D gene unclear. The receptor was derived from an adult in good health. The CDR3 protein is CATSRDPPRSYPNQPQHF. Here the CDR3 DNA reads TGTGCCACCAGCAGAGACCCCCCTCGCAGTTACCCCAATCAGCCCCAGCATTTT.